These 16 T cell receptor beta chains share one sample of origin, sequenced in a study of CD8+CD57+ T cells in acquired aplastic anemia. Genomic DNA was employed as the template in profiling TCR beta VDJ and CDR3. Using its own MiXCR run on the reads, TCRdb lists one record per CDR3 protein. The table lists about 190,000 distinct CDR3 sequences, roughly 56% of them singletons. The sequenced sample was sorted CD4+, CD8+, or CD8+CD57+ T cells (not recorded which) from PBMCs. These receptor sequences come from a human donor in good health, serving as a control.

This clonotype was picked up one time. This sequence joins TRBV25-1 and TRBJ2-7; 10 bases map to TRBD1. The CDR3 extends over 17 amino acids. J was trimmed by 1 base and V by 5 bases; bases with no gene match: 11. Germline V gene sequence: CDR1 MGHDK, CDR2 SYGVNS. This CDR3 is CASSPRQGADYSYEQYF. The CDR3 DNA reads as TGTGCCAGCAGTCCGCGACAGGGGGCAGACTATTCCTACGAGCAGTACTTC.

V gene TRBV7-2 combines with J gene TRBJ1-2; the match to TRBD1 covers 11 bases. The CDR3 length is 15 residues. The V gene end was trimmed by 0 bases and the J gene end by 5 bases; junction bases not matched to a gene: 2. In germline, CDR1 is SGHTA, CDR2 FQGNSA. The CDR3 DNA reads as TGTGCCAGCAGCTTAGCGGGGACAGGGGGTTATGGCTACACCTTC. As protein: CASSLAGTGGYGYTF.

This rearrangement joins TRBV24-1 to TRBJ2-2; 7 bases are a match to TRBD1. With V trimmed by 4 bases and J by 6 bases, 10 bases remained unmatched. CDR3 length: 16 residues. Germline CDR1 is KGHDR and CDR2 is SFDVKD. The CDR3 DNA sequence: TGTGCCACCAGTGAGCATGACAGGGAAAACGCCGGGGAGCTGTTTTTT. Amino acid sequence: CATSEHDRENAGELFF.

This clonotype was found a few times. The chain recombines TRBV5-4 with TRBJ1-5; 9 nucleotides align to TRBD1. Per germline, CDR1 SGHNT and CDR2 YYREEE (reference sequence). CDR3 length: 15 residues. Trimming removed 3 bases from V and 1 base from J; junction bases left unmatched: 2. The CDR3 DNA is TGTGCCAGCAGCTCCGGGACAGGGAGCAATCAGCCCCAGCATTTT. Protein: CASSSGTGSNQPQHF. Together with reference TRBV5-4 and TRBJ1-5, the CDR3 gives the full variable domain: ETGVTQSPTHLIKTRGQQVTLRCSSQSGHNTVSWYQQALGQGPQFIFQYYREEENGRGNFPPRFSGLQFPNYSSELNVNALELDDSALYLCASSSGTGSNQPQHFGDGTRLSIL.

CDR3 protein: CASSITGRTNTEAFF. In DNA form, the CDR3 reads TGTGCCAGTAGTATAACGGGACGGACGAACACTGAAGCTTTCTTT. This chain uses TRBV19 with TRBJ1-1; perhaps TRBD1 as D (5 bases). V was clipped by 2 bases and J by 1 base, with 11 bases between them. The CDR3 length is 15 residues. Germline values: CDR1 LNHDA, CDR2 SQIVND (reference sequence). The full variable domain, completed using reference TRBV19 and TRBJ1-1, is DGGITQSPKYLFRKEGQNVTLSCEQNLNHDAMYWYRQDPGQGLRLIYYSQIVNDFQKGDIAEGYSVSREKKESFPLTVTSAQKNPTAFYLCASSITGRTNTEAFFGQGTRLTVV.

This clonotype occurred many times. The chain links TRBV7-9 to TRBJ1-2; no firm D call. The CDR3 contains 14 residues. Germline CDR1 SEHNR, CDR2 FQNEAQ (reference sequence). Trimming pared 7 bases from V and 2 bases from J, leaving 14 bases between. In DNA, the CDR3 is TGTGCCAGCACCCTTATCGACGGAAACTATGGCTACACCTTC. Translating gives CASTLIDGNYGYTF.

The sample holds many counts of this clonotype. For the CDR3, the DNA is TGCAGCGTTGAGAGGGGGACCGGACAGGCGGACGAGCAGTTCTTC. Protein sequence: CSVERGTGQADEQFF. This chain joins TRBV29-1 and TRBJ2-1, with 7 bases matching TRBD1. Per the germline V gene, CDR1 is SQVTM and CDR2 is ANQGSEA. This CDR3 has 15 amino acids. V was pared by 3 bases and J by 10 bases, with 15 bases of the junction left unmatched.

The CDR3 protein is CASSFTSGNTGELFF. CDR3 sequence (DNA): TGCGCCAGCAGCTTTACTAGCGGTAACACCGGGGAGCTGTTTTTT. V usage is TRBV5-1 and J usage is TRBJ2-2, with 8 bases that match TRBD2. This CDR3 contains 15 residues. Germline loops: CDR1 SGHRS, CDR2 YFSETQ. The trim removed 2 bases at V and 2 bases at J, leaving 2 bases unmatched.

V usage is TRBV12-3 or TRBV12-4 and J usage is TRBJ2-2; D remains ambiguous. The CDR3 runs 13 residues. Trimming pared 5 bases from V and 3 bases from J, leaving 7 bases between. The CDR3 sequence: CASSLSDTGELFF. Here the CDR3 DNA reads TGTGCCAGCAGTCTATCGGACACCGGGGAGCTGTTTTTT.

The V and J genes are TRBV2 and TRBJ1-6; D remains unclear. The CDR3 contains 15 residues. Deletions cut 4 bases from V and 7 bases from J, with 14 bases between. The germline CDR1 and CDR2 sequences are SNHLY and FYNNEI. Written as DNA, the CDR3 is TGTGCCAGCAGTGTGGAAACGAGTCGGAATTCACCCCTCCACTTT. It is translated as CASSVETSRNSPLHF.

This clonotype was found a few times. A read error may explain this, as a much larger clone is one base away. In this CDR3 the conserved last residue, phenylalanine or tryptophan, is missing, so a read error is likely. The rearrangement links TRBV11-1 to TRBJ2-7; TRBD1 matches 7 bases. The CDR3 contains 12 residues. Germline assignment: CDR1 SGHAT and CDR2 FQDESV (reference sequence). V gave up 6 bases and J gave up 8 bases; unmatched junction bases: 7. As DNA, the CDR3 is TGTGCCAGCAGTGAGGGACAGCCCAAGCAGTACCTC. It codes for CASSEGQPKQYL.

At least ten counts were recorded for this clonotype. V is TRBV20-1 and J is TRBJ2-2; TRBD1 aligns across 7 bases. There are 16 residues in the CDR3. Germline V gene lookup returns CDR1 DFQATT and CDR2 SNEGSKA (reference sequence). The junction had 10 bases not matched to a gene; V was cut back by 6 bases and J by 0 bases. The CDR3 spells CSAGTADGANTGELFF. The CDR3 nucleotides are TGCAGTGCCGGGACAGCGGACGGAGCGAACACCGGGGAGCTGTTTTTT.

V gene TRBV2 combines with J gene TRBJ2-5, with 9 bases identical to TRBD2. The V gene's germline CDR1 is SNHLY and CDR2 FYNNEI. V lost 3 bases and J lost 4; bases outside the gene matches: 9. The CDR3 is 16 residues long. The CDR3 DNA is TGTGCCAGCAGTGACCCTAGCGGGGTTTTGGGAGAGACCCAGTACTTC. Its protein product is CASSDPSGVLGETQYF. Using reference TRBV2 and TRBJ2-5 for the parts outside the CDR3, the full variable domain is EPEVTQTPSHQVTQMGQEVILRCVPISNHLYFYWYRQILGQKVEFLVSFYNNEISEKSEIFDDQFSVERPDGSNFTLKIRSTKLEDSAMYFCASSDPSGVLGETQYFGPGTRLLVL.

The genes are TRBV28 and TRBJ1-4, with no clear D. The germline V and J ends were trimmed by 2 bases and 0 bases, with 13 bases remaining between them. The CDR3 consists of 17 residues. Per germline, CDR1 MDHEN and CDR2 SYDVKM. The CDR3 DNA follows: TGTGCCAGCAGTTTAGATCGTAGGTGGGCAACTAATGAAAAACTGTTTTTT. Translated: CASSLDRRWATNEKLFF.

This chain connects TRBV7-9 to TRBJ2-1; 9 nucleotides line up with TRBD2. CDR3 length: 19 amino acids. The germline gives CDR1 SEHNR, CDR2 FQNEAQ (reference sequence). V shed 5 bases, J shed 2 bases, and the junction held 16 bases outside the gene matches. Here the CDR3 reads CASSPRRWREGRPYNEQFF. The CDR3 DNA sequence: TGTGCCAGCAGCCCGCGGCGGTGGCGGGAGGGCCGCCCCTACAATGAGCAGTTCTTC.

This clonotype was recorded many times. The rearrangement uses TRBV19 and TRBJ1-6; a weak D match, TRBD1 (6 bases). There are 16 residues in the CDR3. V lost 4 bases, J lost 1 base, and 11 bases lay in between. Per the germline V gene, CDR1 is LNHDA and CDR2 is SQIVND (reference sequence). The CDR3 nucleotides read TGTGCCAGTAGTAAGGGGGGGACGTCCTATAATTCACCCCTCCACTTT. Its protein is CASSKGGTSYNSPLHF.